This T cell receptor beta chain came from a study of T cells in Graves' hyperthyroidism and ophthalmopathy. RNA transcripts served as the template for amplifying TCR beta CDR3 regions. RT-PCR in the first round (using the HTBI primer set) targeted the TCR CDR3. TCRdb ran MiXCR on the multiplex PCR reads and lists one entry per CDR3 protein. The sample consists of some 510,000 distinct CDR3 sequences, less than 25% of them appearing once. The table lists this clonotype with many counts. The sequencing input was blood. The receptor comes from a man between 18 and 35 years old with Graves' hyperthyroidism.

The CDR3 reads CASSLRGGGSYEQYF. CDR3 DNA sequence: TGTGCCAGCAGTTTGCGCGGCGGGGGTTCCTACGAGCAGTACTTC. The chain employs TRBV12-3 or TRBV12-4 and TRBJ2-7, with 7 bases aligning to TRBD2. V was clipped by 3 bases and J by 1 base; unmatched bases: 6. This CDR3 region has 15 residues.